Here is one T cell receptor (beta chain) with its context. This sample is part of a study of blood T cell repertoires in COVID-19. Across the whole study: T cells, B-cell-depleted T cells, or PBMCs provided the cDNA or gDNA that served as material.

This CDR3 contains 14 residues. Trimming removed 0 bases at V and 3 bases at J, with 9 bases between. Germline CDR1 is SGHRS and CDR2 is YFSETQ. How the authors handled the data: Reference gene primers were amplified, and this amplification served to estimate nucleated cell counts. The data were produced by immunoSEQ multiplex PCR, yet TCRdb's version contains in-frame clones alone and is incomplete. Clone size and V and J calls were adopted from that table, with D and trimming inferred from the DNA. The profile shows about 120,000 clones, less than 85% of them singletons. The clonotype was recovered from a human donor with acute or convalescent COVID-19. The donor label of this sample is uncertain. V and J are TRBV5-1 and TRBJ1-1; tentatively, D is TRBD1 (6 bases). Sequenced input: peripheral blood. The CDR3 here is CASSLDNRDTEAFF. CDR3 nucleotides: TGCGCCAGCAGCTTGGACAACAGGGACACTGAAGCTTTCTTT. Complete variable domain (other parts from reference TRBV5-1 and TRBJ1-1): KAGVTQTPRYLIKTRGQQVTLSCSPISGHRSVSWYQQTPGQGLQFLFEYFSETQRNKGNFPGRFSGRQFSNSRSEMNVSTLELGDSALYLCASSLDNRDTEAFFGQGTRLTVV.